This T cell receptor (beta chain) derives from a study of blood T cell repertoires in COVID-19. V lost 4 bases to trimming and J lost 10 bases; unmatched junction nucleotides: 12. CDR3 length: 14 amino acids. Per the germline V gene, CDR1 is GTSNPN and CDR2 is SVGIG (reference sequence). Per the original methods: Amplification of reference gene primers was used by the study to estimate nucleated cell counts. The protocol was immunoSEQ multiplex PCR, while the TCRdb copy is restricted to in-frame clones and leaves out a portion. Clone size and V and J calls were adopted from that table, with D and trimming inferred from the DNA. The sample lists under 500,000 clones; around nine tenths were seen once. Cohort placement rested on clinical history that participants reported themselves.

Sample: PBMCs or T cells enriched from blood (not recorded which). This chain uses TRBV30 with TRBJ2-1, with 8 bases aligning to TRBD2. The receptor comes from a woman under 30 with acute COVID-19. As DNA, the CDR3 is TGTGCCTGGAAACTCGGCGGGAGGAGGAACGAGCAGTTCTTC. Its translation is CAWKLGGRRNEQFF.